This is a list of T cell receptor beta chains from one sample in a study of tumor-infiltrating lymphocytes in oesophageal squamous cell carcinoma. TCRdb reprocessed the PCR reads with MiXCR, giving one entry per CDR3 protein. This table has under 15,000 distinct CDR3 sequences, 50% to 60% appearing once. The sequenced sample was esophageal tumor tissue. The source is a female donor with esophageal squamous cell carcinoma. Both conserved end residues are part of each CDR3. The order of the fields is V gene, J gene, D gene, clone size, CDR3 DNA, CDR3 protein. A D gene is named only where the DNA matches it firmly. Only part of the rows carry a size: once, few, many, or a class if the clone is expanded.

V gene: TRBV7-2; J gene: TRBJ2-1; D gene: TRBD1; clone size: few; CDR3 DNA: TGTGCCAGCAGCCCCGGGACAGGGGGCGGAATATCGCAGTTCTTC; CDR3 protein: CASSPGTGGGISQFF
V gene: TRBV6-1; J gene: TRBJ2-5; D gene: TRBD2; clone size: .; CDR3 DNA: TGTGCCAGCAGTCGAAGTCCCCTGACTAGCGGCTACATACCAAGGTACCAAGAGACCCAGTACTTC; CDR3 protein: CASSRSPLTSGYIPRYQETQYF
V gene: TRBV7-8; J gene: TRBJ2-3; D gene: TRBD2; clone size: many; CDR3 DNA: TGTGCCAGCAGCTTTCGCGGGAGAGGCCCAGATACGCAGTATTTT; CDR3 protein: CASSFRGRGPDTQYF
V gene: TRBV7-2; J gene: TRBJ2-4; D gene: TRBD2; clone size: .; CDR3 DNA: TGTGCCAGCAGCTTAGGGCTAGCGGGAGGGTTGGACGAGCAGTACTTT; CDR3 protein: CASSLGLAGGLDEQYF
V gene: TRBV12-3/TRBV12-4; J gene: TRBJ1-2; D gene: .; clone size: once; CDR3 DNA: TGTGCCAGCAAACAGGAGGGGATTACCTATGGCTACACCTTC; CDR3 protein: CASKQEGITYGYTF
V gene: TRBV7-2; J gene: TRBJ2-1; D gene: .; clone size: .; CDR3 DNA: TGTGCCAGCAGCCAACAACTAGTTCTACTTGAGCAGTTCTTC; CDR3 protein: CASSQQLVLLEQFF
V gene: TRBV6-8; J gene: TRBJ2-7; D gene: .; clone size: .; CDR3 DNA: TGTGCCAGCCACATCGGCAGGTTCTACGAGCAGTACTTT; CDR3 protein: CASHIGRFYEQYF
V gene: TRBV6-1; J gene: TRBJ2-4; D gene: .; clone size: .; CDR3 DNA: TGTGCCAGCAGTCCCGGGACCGCCACCAGGACGCAGTACTTC; CDR3 protein: CASSPGTATRTQYF
V gene: TRBV12-3/TRBV12-4; J gene: TRBJ1-1; D gene: .; clone size: .; CDR3 DNA: TGTGCCAGCAGTAGGGGGTTAACGGGGGTGAACACTGAAGCTTTCTTT; CDR3 protein: CASSRGLTGVNTEAFF
V gene: TRBV5-5; J gene: TRBJ2-7; D gene: .; clone size: many; CDR3 DNA: TGTGCCAGCAGCTCCGTCAGGACATCCTACGAGCAGTACTTC; CDR3 protein: CASSSVRTSYEQYF
V gene: TRBV5-3; J gene: TRBJ2-7; D gene: TRBD2; clone size: .; CDR3 DNA: TGTGCCAGCAGCTTGATGACTAGCGGTGCCTACGAGCAGTACTTC; CDR3 protein: CASSLMTSGAYEQYF
V gene: TRBV6-9; J gene: TRBJ2-2; D gene: .; clone size: .; CDR3 DNA: TGTGCCACCCTTGGTGAGGGGCGAGGCGCCGGGGAGCTGTTTTTT; CDR3 protein: CATLGEGRGAGELFF
V gene: TRBV7-2; J gene: TRBJ2-5; D gene: TRBD1; clone size: .; CDR3 DNA: TGTGCCAGCAGCGCGTACAGGGGCGGGTGGCAAGAGACCCAGTACTTC; CDR3 protein: CASSAYRGGWQETQYF
V gene: TRBV19; J gene: TRBJ2-5; D gene: .; clone size: .; CDR3 DNA: TGTGCCAGTACATCCTACAATGAGCAGTACTTC; CDR3 protein: CASTSYNEQYF
V gene: TRBV7-3; J gene: TRBJ2-5; D gene: .; clone size: .; CDR3 DNA: TGTGCCAGCAGCTTTCAGGGAGGCGGAGGGGAGACCCAGTACTTC; CDR3 protein: CASSFQGGGGETQYF
V gene: TRBV7-6; J gene: TRBJ2-1; D gene: .; clone size: .; CDR3 DNA: TGTGCCAGCAGCACCTCAGGGATTGAGCAGTTCTTC; CDR3 protein: CASSTSGIEQFF
V gene: TRBV7-2; J gene: TRBJ2-1; D gene: TRBD2; clone size: .; CDR3 DNA: TGTGCCAGCAGCCCTGGACTAGCGGGGGGAAAGCAGTTCTTC; CDR3 protein: CASSPGLAGGKQFF